This T cell receptor (beta chain) originates from a study of cytomegalovirus exposure and HLA in healthy donors (dated by TCRdb to the late 2010s). Study-level background: The 650 to 750 repertoires of the first cohort and the 120 validation repertoires were produced on the same platform, according to a later analysis. The study aimed to test whether signatures of past pathogen exposure could be identified by cataloging public T cell receptors. In addition to the first cohort of roughly 700 subjects, a separate validation cohort of some 120 different subjects was used. High-throughput TCR immunosequencing, statistical association of individual TCRs with disease status, and machine learning were combined to predict cytomegalovirus infection status.

From the germline V gene (reference sequence), CDR1 is SGHNT and CDR2 is YYREEE. V loses 3 bases at its end and J loses 0 bases; junction bases beyond the gene matches: 7. From the cysteine through the phenylalanine, the CDR3 covers 16 amino acids. Left in the record is the CDR3 DNA by itself, 48 bases read in frame from the first base. Libraries were built with the immunoSEQ multiplex PCR assay. The study's processing was this. To diagnose cytomegalovirus status from the catalog of TCR beta chain sequences, a statistical classification framework was built. Drawn from immuneACCESS, this table holds only the in-frame rearrangements with V and J called that TCRdb kept. Clones are partly lost; checked studies trace under half to an unresolved V gene and leave the rest unexplained. V and J calls and clone size are given by that table; D and trimming were obtained from the DNA. This sample comprises about 110,000 clones, approximately 96% of them detected only once. Roughly 0.66% of the sample rests with the top ten.

General conclusions and limits of the study: Most TCR sequences were observed very rarely across donors, whereas some public TCRs were present in many individuals. The study gave a list of about 170 TCR beta chains associated with cytomegalovirus. The classifier was reported to diagnose cytomegalovirus status with high specificity and sensitivity in both the original cohort and the validation cohort. According to the authors, the approach could potentially be generalized to other disease states and immunological phenotypes. Three of the identified cytomegalovirus-associated TCR beta chains were confirmed in vitro to be specific for cytomegalovirus antigens. In a later analysis, TCRs clustered in the first cohort were found to also tend to co-occur in the approximately 120 validation repertoires, with 94% of cluster scores above 0. All 120 or so repertoires were used to score co-occurrence in the validation cohort in a later analysis, because that analysis had no HLA typing for the cohort.

A word on this clone: Its antigen is currently not known. No qualities accompany the bases; no much larger clone lies one base away.

The donors belonged to the validation cohort of approximately 130 subjects, which was separate from the roughly 680-subject first cohort. The TCR comes from a woman younger than 35 in good health and CMV-seronegative. The chain couples TRBV5-4 to TRBJ2-5; TRBD2 fits 8 bases in the junction. Sequenced sample: PBMCs. The CDR3 sequence is CASSYNGGAYQETQYF. The DNA sequence is TGTGCCAGCAGCTACAACGGGGGGGCGTACCAAGAGACCCAGTACTTC.